Each of the 10 T cell receptor beta chains below was sequenced from the same sample in a study of neurological immune-mediated disorders (dated by TCRdb to between 2019 and 2020). Explained via the paper, the time point label denotes: longitudinal time-point 2. The library was produced with 5' RACE. Sequencer: Illumina HiSeq 2500. TCRdb reanalyzed the raw reads on its own, using fastp at Q25 for trimming and MiXCR for clone calling, and kept in-frame beta chains. Each CDR3 protein appears once, grouped with its most common genes and DNA. The sample table lists 70,000 to 90,000 distinct CDR3 sequences, 5.8% of them with a count of one. 7.9% of the sample is taken by the ten largest. The sequencing input was PBMCs. These receptors were taken from a woman aged 55-69 years with multiple sclerosis.

This clonotype has ten or more counts. The chain is built from TRBV6-4 and TRBJ2-2; 11 positions match TRBD2. Germline loops: CDR1 MRHNA, CDR2 SNTAGT. The CDR3 is 17 amino acids. The junction had 5 bases not matched to a gene; V was cut back by 5 bases and J by 0 bases. The DNA for the CDR3 is TGTGCCAGCAGTCCACTAGCGGGGGCCTCGAACACCGGGGAGCTGTTTTTT. It yields the protein CASSPLAGASNTGELFF.

The sample holds many counts of this clonotype. The CDR3 DNA sequence: TGCGCCAGCAGCGTCGGGACCGACCAAGAGACCCAGTACTTC. Translation gives CASSVGTDQETQYF. This sequence joins TRBV5-1 and TRBJ2-5; D may correspond to TRBD1 or TRBD2 (5 bases each). V lost 4 bases, J lost 0 bases, and 10 bases lay in between. Germline CDR1 is SGHRS and CDR2 is YFSETQ. The CDR3 contains 14 residues.

This clonotype was seen many times. The chain has TRBV5-1 and TRBJ1-2; 9 bases agree with TRBD1. Germline lookup yields CDR1 SGHRS and CDR2 YFSETQ. V shed 4 bases and J 5 bases; nucleotides not matched to a gene: 9. The CDR3 length is 15 residues. CDR3 DNA: TGCGCCAGCAGCAGCGCACAGGGGGCGTTATATGGCTACACCTTC. Its protein product is CASSSAQGALYGYTF.

Ten or more counts support this clonotype. The rearrangement uses TRBV29-1 and TRBJ1-1; TRBD1 might be the D (6 bases). Germline CDR1 SQVTM, CDR2 ANQGSEA. Trimming left V 7 bases short and J 0 bases short, with 18 bases between. The CDR3 consists of 15 residues. CDR3 protein: CSATIGGRMNTEAFF. The CDR3 bases are TGCAGCGCGACCATAGGGGGACGCATGAACACTGAAGCTTTCTTT.

This clonotype came up many times. The gene calls are TRBV7-2 and TRBJ2-5; D unresolved. This CDR3 is 11 amino acids long. Trimming cost V 5 bases and J 5 bases, with 6 bases left between them. The germline V gene encodes CDR1 SGHTA and CDR2 FQGNSA. CDR3 nucleotide sequence: TGTGCCAGCAGCCTTTCGGAGACCCAGTACTTC. As protein: CASSLSETQYF. The entire variable domain, with the rest obtained from reference TRBV7-2 and TRBJ2-5, is as follows: GAGVSQSPSNKVTEKGKDVELRCDPISGHTALYWYRQSLGQGLEFLIYFQGNSAPDKSGLPSDRFSAERTGGSVSTLTIQRTQQEDSAVYLCASSLSETQYFGPGTRLLVL.

This clonotype was counted at least ten times. The J gene is TRBJ2-2, the V gene TRBV29-1; no firm D call. In germline, CDR1 is SQVTM, CDR2 ANQGSEA. The V and J ends lost 3 bases and 4 bases respectively, with 0 bases between them. This CDR3 is 10 amino acids long. The CDR3 loop is CSVDTGELFF. The CDR3 DNA follows: TGCAGCGTTGACACCGGGGAGCTGTTTTTT.

This clonotype was counted only a few times. This chain's CDR3 is CASSSSNSPLHF. Here the CDR3 DNA reads TGTGCCAGCAGTTCCAGCAATTCACCCCTCCACTTT. The chain is built from TRBV12-3 or TRBV12-4 and TRBJ1-6; D unresolved. Trimming took 4 bases from V and 7 from J, leaving 5 bases between them. This CDR3 contains 12 residues.

This clonotype was detected ten times or more. A junction end diverges from the germline sequence, so it may reflect a read error. The chain carries TRBV2 and TRBJ2-7, with D perhaps matching TRBD1 or TRBD2 (5 bases each). Germline V gene lookup returns CDR1 SNHLY and CDR2 FYNNEI. This CDR3 contains 14 residues. The CDR3 reads CASREEGTSYEQYF. The CDR3 DNA reads TGTGCCAGCAGAGAAGAAGGGACCTCCTACGAGCAGTACTTC. Complete variable domain (other parts from reference TRBV2 and TRBJ2-7): EPEVTQTPSHQVTQMGQEVILRCVPISNHLYFYWYRQILGQKVEFLVSFYNNEISEKSEIFDDQFSVERPDGSNFTLKIRSTKLEDSAMYFCASREEGTSYEQYFGPGTRLTVT.

By proportion, this clonotype is medium-sized (0.01 to 0.1%). The chain couples TRBV20-1 to TRBJ1-2; a possible D gene is TRBD1 (5 bases). Germline assignment: CDR1 DFQATT and CDR2 SNEGSKA (reference sequence). This CDR3 region has 12 residues. CDR3 in DNA: TGCAGGGGGGGACCGGTGAACTATGGCTACACCTTC. This encodes CRGGPVNYGYTF.

The rearrangement links TRBV7-7 to TRBJ1-3, with TRBD1 identical over 9 bases. The CDR3 runs to 14 residues. Germline V gene data show CDR1 as SSHAT and CDR2 as FNYEAQ (reference sequence). V lost 5 bases to trimming and J lost 4 bases; unmatched junction nucleotides: 3. This CDR3 is CASSPGTGGNTIYF. CDR3 nucleotide sequence: TGTGCCAGCAGCCCTGGGACAGGGGGAAACACCATATATTTT.